The entry below describes one T cell receptor (beta chain). The data derive from a study of blood T cell repertoires in COVID-19. Trimming took 7 bases from V and 10 from J; bases not matched to a gene: 21. The CDR3 totals 16 residues. The germline CDR1 and CDR2 sequences are SNHLY and FYNNEI. The protocol was immunoSEQ multiplex PCR, while the TCRdb copy is restricted to in-frame clones and leaves out a portion. The data hold about 170,000 clones, with less than 90% observed a single time. This chain connects TRBV2 to TRBJ1-2, with TRBD1 matching over 7 bases. The sequence was obtained from a woman aged 45-59 years who had recovered from COVID-19. Sequenced input: PBMCs or T cells enriched from blood (not recorded which). DNA of the CDR3: TGTGCCAGCACCAGGACAGGCATCGACGGGCCCCCTTCCTACACCTTC. Translation: CASTRTGIDGPPSYTF.